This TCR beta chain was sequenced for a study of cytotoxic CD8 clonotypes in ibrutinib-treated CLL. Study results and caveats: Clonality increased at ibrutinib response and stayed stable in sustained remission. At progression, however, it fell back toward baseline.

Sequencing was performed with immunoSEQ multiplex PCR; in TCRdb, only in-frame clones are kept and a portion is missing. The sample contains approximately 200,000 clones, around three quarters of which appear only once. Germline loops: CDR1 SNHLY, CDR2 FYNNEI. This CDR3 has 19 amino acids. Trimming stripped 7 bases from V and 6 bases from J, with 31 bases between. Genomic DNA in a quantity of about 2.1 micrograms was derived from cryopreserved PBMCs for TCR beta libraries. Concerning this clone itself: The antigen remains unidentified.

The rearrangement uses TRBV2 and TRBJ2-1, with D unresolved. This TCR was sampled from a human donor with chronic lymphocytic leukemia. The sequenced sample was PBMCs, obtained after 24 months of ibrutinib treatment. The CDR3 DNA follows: TGTGCCAGCAAGGTCTCCGGTAACCTAGTAGCCCAGGTGGGCAATGAGCAGTTCTTC. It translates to CASKVSGNLVAQVGNEQFF.